This T cell receptor (beta chain) was observed in a study of CD8 T cells in ankylosing spondylitis (dated by TCRdb to the late 2010s). Regarding the study in general: T cell receptor beta repertoires were profiled in healthy donors and ankylosing spondylitis patients so that disease-linked TCR variants could be found. In total, the full study cohort was made up of some 110 healthy donors and some 26 ankylosing spondylitis patients. Peripheral blood was sampled, and synovial fluid was also collected from ankylosing spondylitis patients. The research as a whole found: A TCR beta motif made up of several highly homologous amino acid variants appeared to be characteristic of blood from ankylosing spondylitis patients. A CD8+ phenotype was shown by the disease-linked clones, which were found at relatively low frequencies in peripheral blood. Some motif variants were previously reported in synovial fluid and blood of reactive arthritis patients, suggesting common disease-initiation mechanisms. According to the report, matched synovial fluid samples from ankylosing spondylitis patients were significantly enriched for the disease-linked clones.

Sequenced on an Illumina HiSeq 2500. TCR beta libraries were prepared by quantitative 5'-RACE with molecular barcodes. From the authors' description of their analysis: Disease-linked TCR variants were identified with a new computational method built on a probabilistic model of VDJ rearrangement. The raw public data were reprocessed by TCRdb itself: fastp quality trimming at Q25, MiXCR clonotype calling, in-frame beta chains only. Rows are combined by CDR3 protein, so each entry shows the most common genes and DNA. In this record, the V and J calls reflect TCRdb's handling and not the investigators' own analysis. The sample profile shows 670,000 or so distinct CDR3 sequences; around 20% of them were found once. Approximately 18% of the sample is in the top ten clones. The CDR3 measures 16 amino acids from cysteine to phenylalanine. Just the 48-base CDR3 DNA is kept, in frame starting at base 1. Cut back by 5 bases and 1 base, the V and J ends lie 17 bases apart. In the germline V gene, CDR1 corresponds to SGHAT and CDR2 to FQNNGV.

A note on this clonotype: Its antigen is still unknown. It has no much larger one-base neighbor in the sample; base qualities were not kept.

The sequenced sample was blood, either unsorted or a sorted T cell fraction (not recorded which). The chain employs TRBV11-2 and TRBJ1-2; the D gene is perhaps TRBD1, from 5 matching bases. The TCR sequence derives from a male donor with ankylosing spondylitis. The sequenced DNA: TGTGCCAGCAGCCCCGGTGTCGGGGCGGGTAACTATGGCTACACCTTC. It translates as CASSPGVGAGNYGYTF.